This T cell receptor (beta chain) was identified in a study of beta chain features in type 1 diabetes (dated by TCRdb to between 2018 and 2020). With regard to the full study: Mean age, gender distribution, total cell number and subset yield were not different between patients and healthy donors. A total of roughly 100 million sorted cells were examined across all samples, and the number of cells per subset was strongly correlated with RNA yield. In the study, recently diagnosed type 1 diabetes patients and matched healthy donors were compared on the TCRB repertoires of their sorted circulating CD4+ T cell subsets. Regulatory and stem cell-like memory subsets were obtained from only 8 patients and roughly 8 healthy donors, while naive and central memory subsets were obtained from all 28 donors.

The entire isolated RNA was reverse transcribed using the High Capacity cDNA Reverse Transcription Kit, and thus expressed TCRB transcripts were sequenced. Deep immunoSEQ sequencing was performed on naive, central memory and regulatory T cell samples, with an average of roughly 3.3 million total reads per sample. Sorted cells were lysed in RLT buffer and RNA was extracted with DNase-treated RNeasy Micro or Mini kits, depending on cell number. To prevent cross-contamination, each cell subset was processed individually, whereas patient and healthy donor samples were processed jointly. The immunoSEQ multiplex PCR was used to amplify TCRB sequences from cDNA, yielding 87-bp fragments that span the CDR3 region. The amplicons were sequenced using the Illumina HiSeq platform. In the source study's methods: Synthetic template baselines were used to correct PCR bias computationally, reads within Hamming distance 2 were collapsed together, and singletons that could not be merged were discarded. Reads were aligned against IMGT so that V, D and J genes, CDR3 length and insertions or deletions at six rearrangement sites could be assigned. Within each subset, clonotype counts were normalized to the number of sorted cells before true diversity and Gini coefficients were calculated with the tcR R package. The overlap coefficient, calculated on TCRB nucleotide sequences, was used to quantify repertoire sharing. Out-of-frame TCRB sequences from naive cells were analyzed as a proxy for the pre-selection repertoire. In TCRdb, the immuneACCESS table is reduced to in-frame sequences with V and J assigned. These tables do not hold every clone; where another copy was compared, an unresolved V gene accounts for under half, and the others remain unexplained. Clonal size and the V and J genes are those of that table, whereas D and trimming came from the DNA. In this sample the table shows about 700,000 clones, roughly 12% of which occur a single time. Roughly 0.022% of the sample comes from the top ten.

Each donor gave one peripheral blood draw, averaging approximately 120 mL, which was collected into heparinised tubes. A BD FACSAria II was used to sort naive, central memory, regulatory and stem cell-like memory CD4+ T cells with a panel that included CD45RO, CCR7, CD25, CD127, CD95 and CD27. A purity above 95% was achieved for all sorted populations. Right away, PBMCs were isolated by Lymphoprep density gradient centrifugation and were stained directly, with no culture step. To minimize batch effects, samples were stained and sorted in pairs, one healthy donor with one patient per experiment. Study-wide findings and limitations: At VDJ recombination sites, type 1 diabetes patients had fewer insertions and more deleted nucleotides, which implies abnormalities in thymic rearrangement. Because cDNA was sequenced instead of genomic DNA, highly expressing activated cells could be over-represented, though the groups showed no difference in activation or CD3 levels. PCR might favor shorter templates, but patient and control samples were amplified and corrected together, so any skew would affect both groups equally. The naive, central memory and regulatory TCRB repertoires appeared to resemble one another more closely among patients than among healthy donors. A moderate but significant shortening of TCRB CDR3 length was observed in type 1 diabetes patients in all four CD4+ subsets. HLA sub-analyses involved small numbers of individuals, so any influence of HLA type on TCRB rearrangement remained unresolved.

Of note for this clone: What this receptor recognizes is not known. Per-nucleotide qualities are absent, and no much larger clonotype sits a single base away.

Sequencing was performed on naive CD4+ T cells from blood. This specimen's cell subset or site label, interpreted: true naive CD4+ T cells. The receptor's source is a man younger than 30 with type 1 diabetes.

The sequenced DNA is TGTGCCAGCAGCCAGACAGGGGCAGATTCACCCCTCCACTTT. It codes for CASSQTGADSPLHF. The rearranged chain carries TRBV6-5 and TRBJ1-6, and 8 junctional nucleotides match TRBD1. The junction shows trimming of 6 bases on V and 8 bases on J, and the gene matches do not reach 6 bases of it. The germline V gene supplies CDR1 MNHEY and CDR2 SVGAGI. Inclusive of the bounding cysteine and phenylalanine, the CDR3 is 14 residues long. Only the CDR3 DNA is retained, 42 bases long and in frame from the first base.